This TCR beta chain was sequenced during a study of shared clonotypes between healthy human individuals. In the naive CD8 group, cells lacked CD45RO and were positively selected for CCR7, so terminally differentiated effector memory CD45RA+ cells were left out. The protocol was immunoSEQ multiplex PCR, while the TCRdb copy is restricted to in-frame clones and leaves out a portion. The sample consists of approximately 2,000,000 clones, around 95% of them appearing once. This CDR3 spans 15 amino acids. The V gene end was trimmed by 1 base and the J gene end by 3 bases; junction bases not matched to a gene: 5. Germline CDR1 MDHEN, CDR2 SYDVKM.

The clonotype comes from a man younger than 35 in good health. Some clones in this sample may be carry-over from other donors' samples. The sequenced material came from naive CD8+ T cells from PBMCs. The chain is built from TRBV28 and TRBJ1-2; 7 nucleotides line up with TRBD1. The CDR3 is CASSLLGGVDYGYTF. As DNA, the CDR3 is TGTGCCAGCAGTTTATTAGGGGGCGTGGACTATGGCTACACCTTC.